The 31 T cell receptor beta chains below come from one sample, sequenced in a study of cytomegalovirus exposure and HLA in healthy donors. Vbeta (60) and Jbeta (13) primers were used in the PCR. Assay used: immunoSEQ multiplex PCR; TCRdb lists only in-frame clones, some missing. This table has about 160,000 clones, roughly four fifths appearing once. Sequencing used PBMCs. Receptor source: a woman aged 40 to 50 in good health and CMV-seronegative.

The V call is TRBV6-1, the J call TRBJ1-3; D is possibly TRBD1 (6 bases). Trimming shortened V by 6 bases and J by 2 bases, and 11 bases separated the two germline ends. Germline V lookup: CDR1 MNHNS, CDR2 SASEGT. The CDR3 runs to 14 residues. In DNA form, the CDR3 reads TGTGCCAGCAGAGGGGGTGGCCCTGGAAACACCATATATTTT. Protein product: CASRGGGPGNTIYF.

The chain has TRBV2 and TRBJ1-1; TRBD1 aligns across 8 bases. Trimming took 3 bases from V and 0 from J; bases not matched to a gene: 15. The CDR3 runs 19 residues. Germline lookup yields CDR1 SNHLY and CDR2 FYNNEI. Written as DNA, the CDR3 is TGTGCCAGCAGTGATTCCGTTTCTGGGGGGACAGGAATGAACACTGAAGCTTTCTTT. Protein sequence: CASSDSVSGGTGMNTEAFF.

This sequence joins TRBV19 and TRBJ2-7; 8 bases fit TRBD1. V lost 9 bases, J lost 3 bases, and 10 bases stayed unmatched. Germline V gives CDR1 LNHDA, CDR2 SQIVND (reference sequence). This CDR3 comprises 14 residues. CDR3: CASALRDRYYEQYF. The CDR3, as DNA: TGTGCCAGCGCCCTCCGGGACAGGTACTACGAGCAGTACTTC.

The chain carries TRBV7-2 and TRBJ2-1; 11 bases match TRBD2. The germline CDR1 and CDR2 sequences are SGHTA and FQGNSA. V shed 0 bases, J shed 5 bases, and the junction held 3 bases outside the gene matches. The CDR3 runs 16 residues. The CDR3 DNA reads as TGTGCCAGCAGCTTAGCGGCGACTAGCGGGAACAATGAGCAGTTCTTC. Its protein product is CASSLAATSGNNEQFF. The whole variable domain, remainder taken from reference TRBV7-2 and TRBJ2-1, is GAGVSQSPSNKVTEKGKDVELRCDPISGHTALYWYRQSLGQGLEFLIYFQGNSAPDKSGLPSDRFSAERTGGSVSTLTIQRTQQEDSAVYLCASSLAATSGNNEQFFGPGTRLTVL.

V is TRBV21-1 and J is TRBJ1-4. TRBV21-1 is described as a pseudogene. The CDR3 is 18 amino acids. The CDR3 protein is CASSKGVWGGAIKEKLFF. CDR3 nucleotides: TGTGCCAGCAGCAAAGGGGTCTGGGGGGGCGCCATAAAAGAAAAACTGTTTTTT.

This clone occurred once. The chain combines TRBV5-1 with TRBJ2-1; weak D call: TRBD1 (6 bases). The V and J ends lost 0 bases and 9 bases respectively, with 13 bases between them. The CDR3 spans 14 residues. Per germline, CDR1 SGHRS and CDR2 YFSETQ. The CDR3 DNA reads as TGCGCCAGCAGCTTGGGATCAGGGGTCGGTGAGCAGTTCTTC. Its translation: CASSLGSGVGEQFF.

The chain carries TRBV2 and TRBJ2-5; D is uncertain. Germline loops: CDR1 SNHLY, CDR2 FYNNEI. Trimming left V 4 bases short and J 5 bases short, with 8 bases between. The CDR3 sequence is 12 residues long. The CDR3 is CASSGQRETQYF. DNA of the CDR3: TGTGCCAGCAGTGGGCAGAGGGAGACCCAGTACTTC.

The chain carries TRBV30 and TRBJ1-5, with 10 bases lining up with TRBD1. This CDR3 is 14 amino acids long. Germline CDR1 GTSNPN, CDR2 SVGIG (reference sequence). V shed 3 bases, J shed 6 bases, and the junction held 5 bases outside the gene matches. The CDR3 DNA is TGTGCCTGGAGCCGGGACAGGGGAGGTCAGCCCCAGCATTTT. This translates into CAWSRDRGGQPQHF.

V is TRBV6-5 and J is TRBJ1-1, with D possibly matching TRBD1 (6 bases). The CDR3 is made up of 13 amino acids. CDR1 and CDR2 from the germline V gene are MNHEY and SVGAGI. The V gene lost 5 bases and the J gene lost 5 bases, with 12 bases spanning the gap. CDR3 loop: CASSTGIGTEAFF. In nucleotides, the CDR3 is TGTGCCAGCAGTACAGGGATTGGGACTGAAGCTTTCTTT.

The rearrangement joins TRBV28 to TRBJ1-5; D possibly corresponds to TRBD1 (6 bases). Germline V gene sequence: CDR1 MDHEN, CDR2 SYDVKM. V was shortened by 7 bases and J by 6 bases, with 10 bases between the two germline ends. The CDR3 runs 12 residues. The chain's CDR3 is CASNQGTQPQHF. For the CDR3, the DNA is TGTGCCAGCAATCAGGGGACTCAGCCCCAGCATTTT.

V usage is TRBV28 and J usage is TRBJ1-2; 8 bases line up with TRBD1. CDR1 is MDHEN and CDR2 is SYDVKM in the germline V gene. V was pared by 4 bases and J by 4 bases, with 8 bases of the junction left unmatched. This CDR3 is built from 15 residues. CDR3: CASSSPGQDAYGYTF. In nucleotides, the CDR3 is TGTGCCAGCAGTTCTCCGGGACAGGACGCCTATGGCTACACCTTC.

The rearrangement joins TRBV30 to TRBJ1-2; 8 nucleotides match TRBD1. CDR3 size: 13 residues. In germline, CDR1 is GTSNPN, CDR2 SVGIG (reference sequence). The ends lost 1 base at V and 3 bases at J; junction bases unmatched: 1. The CDR3 DNA sequence: TGTGCCTGGAGTGCGACAGGGGACTATGGCTACACCTTC. Translated: CAWSATGDYGYTF. Full variable domain (missing parts from reference TRBV30 and TRBJ1-2): SQTIHQWPATLVQPVGSPLSLECTVEGTSNPNLYWYRQAAGRGLQLLFYSVGIGQISSEVPQNLSASRPQDRQFILSSKKLLLSDSGFYLCAWSATGDYGYTFGSGTRLTVV.

The V and J genes are TRBV5-1 and TRBJ2-5; the D gene is possibly TRBD2 (6 bases). Deletions cut 0 bases from V and 2 bases from J, with 17 bases between. Per the germline V gene, CDR1 is SGHRS and CDR2 is YFSETQ. CDR3 length equals 17 residues. The CDR3 protein is CASSLAGPGEGQETQYF. The DNA for the CDR3 is TGCGCCAGCAGCTTGGCCGGCCCGGGAGAAGGGCAAGAGACCCAGTACTTC. Together with reference TRBV5-1 and TRBJ2-5, the CDR3 gives the full variable domain: KAGVTQTPRYLIKTRGQQVTLSCSPISGHRSVSWYQQTPGQGLQFLFEYFSETQRNKGNFPGRFSGRQFSNSRSEMNVSTLELGDSALYLCASSLAGPGEGQETQYFGPGTRLLVL.

The chain joins TRBV29-1 to TRBJ1-1; D gene unclear. Germline CDR1 is SQVTM and CDR2 is ANQGSEA. V lost 4 bases, J lost 0 bases, and 9 bases lay in between. The CDR3 is 13 amino acids. CDR3 in amino acids: CSVVKKLNTEAFF. In DNA, the CDR3 is TGCAGCGTTGTTAAGAAGCTGAACACTGAAGCTTTCTTT.

V usage is TRBV9 and J usage is TRBJ2-2, with 13 bases aligning to TRBD2. Germline lookup yields CDR1 SGDLS and CDR2 YYNGEE. V lost 4 bases and J lost 7; bases outside the gene matches: 7. There are 16 residues in the CDR3. CDR3 coding DNA: TGTGCCAGCAGCTCACTGACTAGCGGGAGGATCGGGGAGCTGTTTTTT. It specifies CASSSLTSGRIGELFF. The whole variable domain, remainder taken from reference TRBV9 and TRBJ2-2, is DSGVTQTPKHLITATGQRVTLRCSPRSGDLSVYWYQQSLDQGLQFLIQYYNGEERAKGNILERFSAQQFPDLHSELNLSSLELGDSALYFCASSSLTSGRIGELFFGEGSRLTVL.

The chain couples TRBV27 to TRBJ2-2, with 8 bases that match TRBD1. Trimming removed 7 bases from V and 4 bases from J; junction bases left unmatched: 2. Germline-derived CDR1 and CDR2 are MNHEY and SMNVEV (reference sequence). CDR3 length equals 13 residues. CDR3 sequence (DNA): TGTGCCAGCAATACAGGGGGCACCGGGGAGCTGTTTTTT. This sequence encodes CASNTGGTGELFF.

V usage is TRBV4-1 and J usage is TRBJ2-2; D not certain. The germline gives CDR1 MGHRA, CDR2 YSYEKL. Trimming shortened V by 0 bases and J by 6 bases, and 8 bases separated the two germline ends. The CDR3 length is 14 residues. CDR3 in amino acids: CASSQDQLAGELFF. CDR3 DNA: TGCGCCAGCAGCCAAGATCAGCTAGCCGGGGAGCTGTTTTTT.

A few counts support this clone. The rearrangement joins TRBV6-1 to TRBJ1-5, with unresolved D. Germline V gene lookup returns CDR1 MNHNS and CDR2 SASEGT. V shed 3 bases and J shed 7 bases, with 16 bases lying between them. CDR3 length equals 15 residues. CDR3 protein: CASSESGLGGQPQHF. In DNA, the CDR3 is TGTGCCAGCAGTGAGTCCGGTCTAGGAGGACAGCCCCAGCATTTT.

The chain has TRBV7-3 and TRBJ2-3, with 10 nucleotides matching TRBD2. Germline V gene lookup returns CDR1 SGHTA and CDR2 FQGTGA. The V segment lost 8 bases and the J segment 5 bases; nucleotides outside the gene matches: 7. The CDR3 runs to 14 residues. CDR3: CASSSGSGGDTQYF. The CDR3 DNA reads TGTGCCAGCTCTAGCGGGAGTGGAGGAGATACGCAGTATTTT.

The chain couples TRBV30 to TRBJ2-1, with 13 bases matching TRBD2. V dropped 3 bases and J dropped 12; count of bases not matched to a gene: 14. Per germline, CDR1 GTSNPN and CDR2 SVGIG (reference sequence). This CDR3 contains 16 residues. CDR3: CAWSLVGTSGAARQFF. The CDR3, as DNA: TGTGCCTGGAGCCTAGTGGGGACTAGCGGGGCTGCGCGGCAGTTCTTC.

The chain links TRBV29-1 to TRBJ1-1, with 7 bases fitting TRBD1. Germline V gene sequence: CDR1 SQVTM, CDR2 ANQGSEA. V was clipped by 1 base and J by 5 bases; unmatched bases: 10. The CDR3 length is 15 residues. DNA for the CDR3: TGCAGCGTTGAAGGTGGGGACAGTTGGGGGACTGAAGCTTTCTTT. Amino acid sequence: CSVEGGDSWGTEAFF.

This chain connects TRBV18 to TRBJ1-5; D not certain. The ends were cut back, 2 bases at V and 11 bases at J, with 10 bases in the middle. This CDR3 has 12 residues. Germline CDR1 reads KGHSH; CDR2 reads LQKENI. The CDR3 protein is CASSPSPPAQHF. The CDR3 nucleotides read TGTGCCAGCTCACCATCCCCCCCGGCCCAGCATTTT.

This chain joins TRBV5-6 and TRBJ1-1; 7 bases fit TRBD1. The germline CDR1 and CDR2 sequences are SGHDT and YYEEEE. The length of the CDR3 is 13 residues. With 4 bases clipped from V and 1 base from J, the junction kept 1 base outside the gene matches. In DNA form, the CDR3 reads TGTGCCAGCAGCCGGGACAGGAACACTGAAGCTTTCTTT. Protein product: CASSRDRNTEAFF.

The chain recombines TRBV6-5 with TRBJ2-3; 8 nucleotides align to TRBD1. V shed 2 bases, J shed 5 bases, and the junction held 3 bases outside the gene matches. The CDR3 extends over 14 amino acids. The germline V gene has CDR1 MNHEY and CDR2 SVGAGI. CDR3 loop: CASSYSDRGDTQYF. For the CDR3, the DNA is TGTGCCAGCAGTTACAGCGACAGGGGAGATACGCAGTATTTT.

This clone occurred once. This chain joins TRBV7-6 and TRBJ2-7; 7 bases are shared with TRBD2. The CDR3 length is 14 residues. The germline CDR1 and CDR2 sequences are SGHVS and FNYEAQ. Trimming cost V 5 bases and J 2 bases; bases outside gene matches: 6. Here the CDR3 reads CASSPGTTTYEQYF. The CDR3 DNA follows: TGTGCCAGCAGCCCCGGGACTACAACCTACGAGCAGTACTTC.

The CDR3 is CAWSVQISHPNTGELFF. CDR3 sequence (DNA): TGTGCCTGGAGTGTCCAGATCAGTCATCCCAACACCGGGGAGCTGTTTTTT. The chain has TRBV30 and TRBJ2-2; no firm D call. With 0 bases removed from V and 2 bases from J, the gap between germline ends came to 16 bases. The CDR3 runs 17 residues. The germline gives CDR1 GTSNPN, CDR2 SVGIG (reference sequence).

The V call is TRBV10-3, the J call TRBJ2-1, with 7 bases lining up with TRBD1. The trim removed 6 bases at V and 7 bases at J, leaving 3 bases unmatched. The CDR3 is made up of 12 amino acids. CDR1 is ENHRY and CDR2 is SYGVKD in the germline V gene. The CDR3 DNA is TGTGCCATCAGCCCGGACAGGAATGAGCAGTTCTTC. Translated, it gives CAISPDRNEQFF.

Remarks on this clone: Other DNA sequences in the sample encode the same CDR3. This chain links TRBV2 with TRBJ1-5, with D unresolved. Germline V gene lookup returns CDR1 SNHLY and CDR2 FYNNEI. The CDR3 is made up of 14 amino acids. V lost 0 bases to trimming and J lost 4 bases, with 7 bases between them. CDR3 in amino acids: CASSEATVNQPQHF. In DNA, the CDR3 is TGTGCCAGCAGTGAAGCGACTGTAAATCAGCCCCAGCATTTT.

The rearrangement joins TRBV5-1 to TRBJ1-2, with D tentatively TRBD1 (6 bases). The V gene's germline CDR1 is SGHRS and CDR2 YFSETQ. V gave up 0 bases and J gave up 4 bases, with 13 bases separating them. The CDR3 is 15 amino acids. The CDR3 DNA reads TGCGCCAGCAGCTTGGCCTCGGGACAAGGCTATGGCTACACCTTC. Its translation: CASSLASGQGYGYTF.

The V call is TRBV7-9, the J call TRBJ2-1; TRBD2 matches 8 bases. The CDR3 totals 18 residues. Germline values: CDR1 SEHNR, CDR2 FQNEAQ (reference sequence). V gave up 2 bases and J gave up 7 bases; unmatched junction bases: 16. The CDR3 loop reads CASSLREGRGSPGNEQFF. The CDR3 DNA sequence: TGTGCCAGCAGCTTACGGGAGGGGCGCGGGAGTCCGGGGAATGAGCAGTTCTTC.

Only a few counts were recorded for this clone. The genes are TRBV18 and TRBJ1-2; the D is unclear. The V end was cut by 2 bases, the J end by 5 bases, with 12 bases between. Per germline, CDR1 KGHSH and CDR2 LQKENI. This CDR3 contains 14 residues. The CDR3 here is CASSPKESLYGYTF. The CDR3 DNA reads TGTGCCAGCTCACCAAAGGAGAGTCTTTATGGCTACACCTTC.